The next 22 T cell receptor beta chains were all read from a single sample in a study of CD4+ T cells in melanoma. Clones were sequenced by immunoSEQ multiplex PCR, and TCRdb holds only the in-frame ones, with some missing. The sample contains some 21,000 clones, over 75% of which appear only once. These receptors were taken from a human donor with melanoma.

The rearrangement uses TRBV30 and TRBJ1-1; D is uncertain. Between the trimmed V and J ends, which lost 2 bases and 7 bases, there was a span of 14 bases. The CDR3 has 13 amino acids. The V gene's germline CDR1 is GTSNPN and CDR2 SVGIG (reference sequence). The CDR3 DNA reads TGTGCCTGGAGTTCTATCCGGGAAGGTGAAGCTTTCTTT. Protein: CAWSSIREGEAFF. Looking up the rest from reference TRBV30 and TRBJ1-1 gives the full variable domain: SQTIHQWPATLVQPVGSPLSLECTVEGTSNPNLYWYRQAAGRGLQLLFYSVGIGQISSEVPQNLSASRPQDRQFILSSKKLLLSDSGFYLCAWSSIREGEAFFGQGTRLTVV.

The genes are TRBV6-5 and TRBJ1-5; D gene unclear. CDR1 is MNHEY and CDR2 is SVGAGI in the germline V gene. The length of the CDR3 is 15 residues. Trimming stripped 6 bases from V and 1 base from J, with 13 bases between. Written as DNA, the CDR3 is TGTGCCAGCAGCCCCTACCCAATGAGCAATCAGCCCCAGCATTTT. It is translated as CASSPYPMSNQPQHF.

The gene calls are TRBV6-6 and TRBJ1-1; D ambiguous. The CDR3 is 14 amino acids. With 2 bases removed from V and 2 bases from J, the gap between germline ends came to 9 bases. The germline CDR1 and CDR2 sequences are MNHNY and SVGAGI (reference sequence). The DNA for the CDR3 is TGTGCCAGCAGTTACGATAGGCCTAACACTGAAGCTTTCTTT. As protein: CASSYDRPNTEAFF.

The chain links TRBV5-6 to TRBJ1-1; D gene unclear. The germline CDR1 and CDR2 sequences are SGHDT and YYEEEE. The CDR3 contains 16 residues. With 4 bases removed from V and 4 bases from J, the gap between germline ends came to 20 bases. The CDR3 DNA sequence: TGTGCCAGCAGCCTAGGGTTGGCTTGGGGTCCCACTGAAGCTTTCTTT. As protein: CASSLGLAWGPTEAFF.

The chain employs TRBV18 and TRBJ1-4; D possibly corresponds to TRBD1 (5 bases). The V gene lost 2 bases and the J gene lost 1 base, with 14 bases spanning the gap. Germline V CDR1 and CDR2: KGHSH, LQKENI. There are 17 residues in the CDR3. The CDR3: CASSPGKGRGTNEKLFF. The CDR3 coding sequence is TGTGCCAGCTCACCAGGGAAGGGGCGCGGAACTAATGAAAAACTGTTTTTT.

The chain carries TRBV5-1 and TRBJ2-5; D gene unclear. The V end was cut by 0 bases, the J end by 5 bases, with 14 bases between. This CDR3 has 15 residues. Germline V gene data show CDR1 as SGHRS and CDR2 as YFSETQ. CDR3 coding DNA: TGCGCCAGCAGCTTGGCCACAGCCCTGGAGGAGACCCAGTACTTC. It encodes CASSLATALEETQYF.

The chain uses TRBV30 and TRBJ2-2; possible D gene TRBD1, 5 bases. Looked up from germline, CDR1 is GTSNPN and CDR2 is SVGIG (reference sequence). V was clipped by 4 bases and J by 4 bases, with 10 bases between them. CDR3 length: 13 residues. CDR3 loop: CAWNPDSTGELFF. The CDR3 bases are TGTGCCTGGAACCCTGACAGCACCGGGGAGCTGTTTTTT. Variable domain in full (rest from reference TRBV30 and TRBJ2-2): SQTIHQWPATLVQPVGSPLSLECTVEGTSNPNLYWYRQAAGRGLQLLFYSVGIGQISSEVPQNLSASRPQDRQFILSSKKLLLSDSGFYLCAWNPDSTGELFFGEGSRLTVL.

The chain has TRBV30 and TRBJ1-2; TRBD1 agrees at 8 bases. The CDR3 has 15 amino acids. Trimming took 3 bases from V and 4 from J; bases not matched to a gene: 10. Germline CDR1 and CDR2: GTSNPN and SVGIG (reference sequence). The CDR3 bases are TGTGCCTGGAGGGACAGGGCGGCCTCCCTCTATGGCTACACCTTC. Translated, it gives CAWRDRAASLYGYTF.

CDR3 in amino acids: CASSAPYRATNEKLFF. CDR3 bases: TGTGCCAGTAGTGCACCATACAGAGCAACTAATGAAAAACTGTTTTTT. The chain carries TRBV19 and TRBJ1-4; the D is unclear. Between the trimmed V and J ends, which lost 5 bases and 0 bases, there was a span of 13 bases. The CDR3 is 16 residues long. Germline assignment: CDR1 LNHDA and CDR2 SQIVND (reference sequence).

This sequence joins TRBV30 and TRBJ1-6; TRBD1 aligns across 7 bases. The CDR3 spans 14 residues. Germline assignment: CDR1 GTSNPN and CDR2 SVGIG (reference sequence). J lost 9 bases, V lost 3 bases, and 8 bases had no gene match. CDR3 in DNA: TGTGCCTGGAGCCTAATGACAGGGACTTCACCCCTCCACTTT. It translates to CAWSLMTGTSPLHF.

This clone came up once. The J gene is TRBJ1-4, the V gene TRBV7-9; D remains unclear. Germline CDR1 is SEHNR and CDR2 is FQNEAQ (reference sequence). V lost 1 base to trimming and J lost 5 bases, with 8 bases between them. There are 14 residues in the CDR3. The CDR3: CASSLGHPNEKLFF. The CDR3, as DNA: TGTGCCAGCAGCTTAGGACACCCAAATGAAAAACTGTTTTTT.

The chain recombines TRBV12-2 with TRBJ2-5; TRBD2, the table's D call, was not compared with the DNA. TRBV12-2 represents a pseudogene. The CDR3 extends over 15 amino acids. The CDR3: CASRLGAGGKETQYF. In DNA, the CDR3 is TGTGCAAGTCGCTTGGGGGCGGGGGGAAAAGAGACCCAGTACTTC.

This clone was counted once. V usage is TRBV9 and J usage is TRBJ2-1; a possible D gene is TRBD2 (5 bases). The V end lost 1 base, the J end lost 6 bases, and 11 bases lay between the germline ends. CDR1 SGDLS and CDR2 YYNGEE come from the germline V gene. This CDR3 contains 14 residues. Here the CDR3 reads CASSVTGRANEQFF. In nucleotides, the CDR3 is TGTGCCAGCAGCGTAACGGGGAGAGCCAATGAGCAGTTCTTC.

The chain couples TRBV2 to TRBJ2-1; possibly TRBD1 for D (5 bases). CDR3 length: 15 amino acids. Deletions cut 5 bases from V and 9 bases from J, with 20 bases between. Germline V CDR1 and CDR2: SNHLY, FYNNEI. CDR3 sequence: CASSMVGPDLGEQFF. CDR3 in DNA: TGTGCCAGCAGTATGGTGGGGCCTGACCTGGGTGAGCAGTTCTTC. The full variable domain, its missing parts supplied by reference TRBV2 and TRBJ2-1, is EPEVTQTPSHQVTQMGQEVILRCVPISNHLYFYWYRQILGQKVEFLVSFYNNEISEKSEIFDDQFSVERPDGSNFTLKIRSTKLEDSAMYFCASSMVGPDLGEQFFGPGTRLTVL.

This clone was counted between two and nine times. The CDR3 sequence is CASSEAWTAYGTEAFF. The CDR3 DNA reads as TGTGCCAGCAGTGAAGCGTGGACTGCCTACGGCACTGAAGCTTTCTTT. The chain carries TRBV6-1 and TRBJ1-1; D gene uncertain. CDR1 and CDR2 (germline): MNHNS, SASEGT. This CDR3 has 16 residues. With 0 bases removed from V and 4 bases from J, the gap between germline ends came to 15 bases.

This chain's CDR3 is CAWSVSSGGAYEQYF. CDR3 DNA: TGTGCCTGGAGTGTATCGAGCGGGGGGGCGTACGAGCAGTACTTC. This sequence joins TRBV30 and TRBJ2-7; the match to TRBD2 covers 10 bases. Unmatched junction bases numbered 6, after V lost 0 bases and J lost 4 bases. The length of the CDR3 is 15 residues. CDR1 is GTSNPN and CDR2 is SVGIG in the germline V gene (reference sequence).

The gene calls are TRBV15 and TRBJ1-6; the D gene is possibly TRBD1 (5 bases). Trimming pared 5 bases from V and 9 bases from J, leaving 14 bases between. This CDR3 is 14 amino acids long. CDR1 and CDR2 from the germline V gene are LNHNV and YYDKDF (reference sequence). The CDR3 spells CATSPRWGGSPLHF. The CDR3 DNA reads TGTGCCACCAGCCCACGGTGGGGCGGTTCACCCCTCCACTTT.

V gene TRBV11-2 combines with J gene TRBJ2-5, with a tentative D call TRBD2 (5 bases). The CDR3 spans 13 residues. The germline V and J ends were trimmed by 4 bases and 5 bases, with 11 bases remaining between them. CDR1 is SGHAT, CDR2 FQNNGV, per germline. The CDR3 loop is CASSSYTGETQYF. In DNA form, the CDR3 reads TGTGCCAGCAGCTCTTACACGGGGGAGACCCAGTACTTC. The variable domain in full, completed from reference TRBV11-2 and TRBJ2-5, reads EAGVAQSPRYKIIEKRQSVAFWCNPISGHATLYWYQQILGQGPKLLIQFQNNGVVDDSQLPKDRFSAERLKGVDSTLKIQPAKLEDSAVYLCASSSYTGETQYFGPGTRLLVL.

CDR3 region: CASSPGANQPQHF. As DNA, the CDR3 is TGTGCCAGCAGCCCCGGGGCGAATCAGCCCCAGCATTTT. The gene calls are TRBV7-3 and TRBJ1-5; D may be TRBD1 (5 bases). The CDR3 covers 13 residues. The V gene's germline CDR1 is SGHTA and CDR2 FQGTGA. Trimming removed 5 bases from V and 4 bases from J, with 9 bases in between.

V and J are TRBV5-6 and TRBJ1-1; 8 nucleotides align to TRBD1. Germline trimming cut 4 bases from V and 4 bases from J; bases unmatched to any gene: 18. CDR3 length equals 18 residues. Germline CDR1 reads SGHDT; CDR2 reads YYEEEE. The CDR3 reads CASSPWVQGASGGTEAFF. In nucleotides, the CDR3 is TGTGCCAGCAGCCCCTGGGTCCAGGGGGCGTCAGGGGGCACTGAAGCTTTCTTT.

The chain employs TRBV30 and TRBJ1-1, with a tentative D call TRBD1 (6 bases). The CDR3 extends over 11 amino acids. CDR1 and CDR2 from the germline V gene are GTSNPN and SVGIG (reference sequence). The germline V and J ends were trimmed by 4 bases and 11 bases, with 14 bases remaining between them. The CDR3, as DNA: TGTGCCTGGAAAAAGGGGGGCGACGCTTTCTTT. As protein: CAWKKGGDAFF. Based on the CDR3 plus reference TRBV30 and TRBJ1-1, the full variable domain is SQTIHQWPATLVQPVGSPLSLECTVEGTSNPNLYWYRQAAGRGLQLLFYSVGIGQISSEVPQNLSASRPQDRQFILSSKKLLLSDSGFYLCAWKKGGDAFFGQGTRLTVV.

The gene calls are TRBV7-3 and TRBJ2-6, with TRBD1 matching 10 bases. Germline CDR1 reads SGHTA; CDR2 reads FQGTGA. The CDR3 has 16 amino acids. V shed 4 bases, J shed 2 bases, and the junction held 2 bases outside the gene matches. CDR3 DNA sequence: TGTGCCAGCAGCTCGACAGGGGGCACTGGGGCCAACGTCCTGACTTTC. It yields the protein CASSSTGGTGANVLTF.